These 21 T cell receptor beta chains share one sample of origin, sequenced in a study of blood T cell repertoires in COVID-19. Generated by immunoSEQ multiplex PCR, the TCRdb table keeps only in-frame clones and is missing some. The sample lists 180,000 or so clones; around four fifths were seen once. What was sequenced was peripheral blood. These receptors were obtained from a woman aged 70-85 years with COVID-19, enrolled during active disease.

V gene TRBV3-1 (or the pseudogene TRBV3-2) combines with J gene TRBJ1-3; D not certain. This CDR3 region has 13 residues. Trimming removed 5 bases from V and 0 bases from J, with 5 bases in between. CDR1 is LGHDT, CDR2 YNNKEL, per germline (reference sequence). Here the CDR3 DNA reads TGTGCCAGCAGCGCAGGCTCTGGAAACACCATATATTTT. Its translation: CASSAGSGNTIYF.

The chain's CDR3 is CASSGTGTGRTEAFF. Written as DNA, the CDR3 is TGTGCCAGCAGCGGGACCGGGACAGGGCGCACTGAAGCTTTCTTT. The V gene is TRBV9, the J gene TRBJ1-1; the match to TRBD1 covers 9 bases. This CDR3 has 15 amino acids. Trimming took 3 bases from V and 4 from J; bases not matched to a gene: 7. The V gene's germline CDR1 is SGDLS and CDR2 YYNGEE.

V gene TRBV28 combines with J gene TRBJ1-2; TRBD1 aligns across 7 bases. The CDR3 has 15 residues. Germline values: CDR1 MDHEN, CDR2 SYDVKM. Trimming took 5 bases from V and 4 from J; bases not matched to a gene: 10. The chain's CDR3 is CASSNQQTGPYGYTF. The CDR3 coding sequence is TGTGCCAGCAGTAACCAGCAGACAGGGCCCTATGGCTACACCTTC.

This rearrangement joins TRBV18 to TRBJ1-5, with a tentative D call TRBD1 (5 bases). Per germline, CDR1 KGHSH and CDR2 LQKENI. The CDR3 consists of 14 residues. V lost 3 bases and J lost 4, with 10 bases in between. The CDR3 loop is CASSPGAGNQPQHF. The CDR3 DNA is TGTGCCAGCTCACCTGGGGCAGGTAATCAGCCCCAGCATTTT. The full variable domain, completed using reference TRBV18 and TRBJ1-5, is NAGVMQNPRHLVRRRGQEARLRCSPMKGHSHVYWYRQLPEEGLKFMVYLQKENIIDESGMPKERFSAEFPKEGPSILRIQQVVRGDSAAYFCASSPGAGNQPQHFGDGTRLSIL.

The sample holds one count of this clone. This chain connects TRBV6-1 to TRBJ1-1, with a possible D match to TRBD1 (5 bases). Trimming stripped 3 bases from V and 4 bases from J, with 9 bases between. CDR3 length equals 13 residues. CDR1 is MNHNS and CDR2 is SASEGT in the germline V gene. The CDR3 nucleotides are TGTGCCAGCAGTGACAGGGTGGGCACTGAAGCTTTCTTT. Translation gives CASSDRVGTEAFF.

The chain combines TRBV6-2 or TRBV6-3 with TRBJ2-7; 7 bases agree with TRBD2. The V and J ends lost 0 bases and 2 bases, in that order; junction bases with no gene match: 4. Germline lookup yields CDR1 MNHEY and CDR2 SVGEGT. This CDR3 region has 15 residues. CDR3 region: CASSYSGTTAYEQYF. The CDR3 DNA sequence: TGTGCCAGCAGTTACTCAGGGACTACCGCCTACGAGCAGTACTTC.

The chain links TRBV25-1 to TRBJ1-6, with 10 bases matching TRBD1. Germline V lookup: CDR1 MGHDK, CDR2 SYGVNS. J was trimmed by 4 bases and V by 2 bases; bases with no gene match: 5. The CDR3 sequence is 17 residues long. The DNA for the CDR3 is TGTGCCAGCAGTGAAACCGACAGGGGGCTATATAATTCACCCCTCCACTTT. Protein product: CASSETDRGLYNSPLHF. Together with reference TRBV25-1 and TRBJ1-6, the CDR3 gives the full variable domain: EADIYQTPRYLVIGTGKKITLECSQTMGHDKMYWYQQDPGMELHLIHYSYGVNSTEKGDLSSESTVSRIRTEHFPLTLESARPSHTSQYLCASSETDRGLYNSPLHFGNGTRLTVT.

V is TRBV7-9 and J is TRBJ1-2, with 7 bases aligning to TRBD1. Germline V gene lookup returns CDR1 SEHNR and CDR2 FQNEAQ (reference sequence). After removal of 6 bases from V and 3 bases from J, the junction contained 4 bases not matched to a gene. This CDR3 region has 13 residues. DNA of the CDR3: TGTGCCAGCAGATACGGACAGGACTATGGCTACACCTTC. Translated, it gives CASRYGQDYGYTF.

The chain joins TRBV5-5 to TRBJ2-2; D might be TRBD2 (5 bases). The CDR3 consists of 15 residues. Trimming shortened V by 0 bases and J by 6 bases, and 12 bases separated the two germline ends. Germline CDR1 SGHKS, CDR2 YYEKEE (reference sequence). CDR3 sequence: CASSLASPGAGELFF. The CDR3 DNA sequence: TGTGCCAGCAGCTTGGCTAGCCCGGGCGCCGGGGAGCTGTTTTTT.

The rearrangement joins TRBV29-1 to TRBJ1-5; 7 bases line up with TRBD1. Germline V gives CDR1 SQVTM, CDR2 ANQGSEA. Germline trimming cut 5 bases from V and 2 bases from J; bases unmatched to any gene: 6. CDR3 size: 14 residues. The CDR3 DNA follows: TGCAGCGTTTGGACAGGAGGGGGCAATCAGCCCCAGCATTTT. Its translation is CSVWTGGGNQPQHF.

About this clone itself: At the DNA level, this CDR3 is encoded by other sequences in the same sample as well. The chain links TRBV7-5 to TRBJ1-6; TRBD1, the table's D call, lacks a check against the DNA. TRBV7-5 is tagged as a pseudogene. The CDR3 length is 16 residues. This CDR3 reads CARSSKTDRGGSPLHF. CDR3 in DNA: TGTGCCAGAAGCTCTAAAACCGACAGGGGGGGATCACCCCTCCACTTT.

This sequence joins TRBV28 and TRBJ1-4; weak D call: TRBD1 (5 bases). The CDR3 loop spans 17 amino acids. Deletions cut 4 bases from V and 0 bases from J, with 15 bases between. CDR1 and CDR2 from the germline V gene are MDHEN and SYDVKM. Here the CDR3 DNA reads TGTGCCAGCAGTTATATGACAGCTTTTGCAACTAATGAAAAACTGTTTTTT. Residues: CASSYMTAFATNEKLFF. The whole variable domain, remainder taken from reference TRBV28 and TRBJ1-4, is DVKVTQSSRYLVKRTGEKVFLECVQDMDHENMFWYRQDPGLGLRLIYFSYDVKMKEKGDIPEGYSVSREKKERFSLILESASTNQTSMYLCASSYMTAFATNEKLFFGSGTQLSVL.

V is TRBV19 and J is TRBJ2-1; 7 nucleotides align to TRBD2. The CDR3 length is 15 residues. The germline CDR1 and CDR2 sequences are LNHDA and SQIVND (reference sequence). V shed 3 bases and J 2 bases; nucleotides not matched to a gene: 4. This CDR3 is CASSIGGGTYNEQFF. CDR3 bases: TGTGCCAGTAGTATCGGCGGGGGTACCTACAATGAGCAGTTCTTC.

V and J are TRBV24-1 and TRBJ2-5, with D tentatively TRBD1 (6 bases). CDR1 KGHDR and CDR2 SFDVKD come from the germline V gene. V was pared by 4 bases and J by 3 bases, with 14 bases between. This CDR3 comprises 15 residues. CDR3 amino acids: CATSDPSNREETQYF. DNA of the CDR3: TGTGCCACCAGTGACCCCAGTAACAGGGAAGAGACCCAGTACTTC.

V and J are TRBV18 and TRBJ2-5; possibly TRBD2 for D (5 bases). The V end was cut by 3 bases, the J end by 5 bases, with 13 bases between. Germline-derived CDR1 and CDR2 are KGHSH and LQKENI. CDR3 length equals 14 residues. CDR3 DNA: TGTGCCAGCTCACCGGGAGTAGCGTCTGAGACCCAGTACTTC. This encodes CASSPGVASETQYF.

CDR3 bases: TGTGCCTGGAGTCACGAGGGTGGCTACACCTTC. It is translated as CAWSHEGGYTF. This chain links TRBV30 with TRBJ1-2; D call uncertain. Trimming removed 2 bases at V and 7 bases at J, with 8 bases between. The CDR3 loop spans 11 amino acids. Looked up from germline, CDR1 is GTSNPN and CDR2 is SVGIG (reference sequence).

This clone turned up a few times. The chain links TRBV5-6 to TRBJ1-5; 11 bases line up with TRBD1. Germline V gives CDR1 SGHDT, CDR2 YYEEEE. The V gene end was trimmed by 4 bases and the J gene end by 3 bases; junction bases not matched to a gene: 6. CDR3 length: 16 residues. The CDR3 protein is CASSRWTGGINQPQHF. CDR3 bases: TGTGCCAGCAGCCGATGGACAGGGGGCATCAATCAGCCCCAGCATTTT. The full variable domain, rest sourced from reference TRBV5-6 and TRBJ1-5, is DAGVTQSPTHLIKTRGQQVTLRCSPKSGHDTVSWYQQALGQGPQFIFQYYEEEERQRGNFPDRFSGHQFPNYSSELNVNALLLGDSALYLCASSRWTGGINQPQHFGDGTRLSIL.

The chain links TRBV24-1 to TRBJ1-4; tentative D call: TRBD1 (5 bases). Germline V CDR1 and CDR2: KGHDR, SFDVKD. This CDR3 contains 13 residues. Trimming shortened V by 6 bases and J by 7 bases, and 11 bases separated the two germline ends. CDR3 sequence (DNA): TGTGCCACCAGTCCCGGGAGGGGTGAAAAACTGTTTTTT. It specifies CATSPGRGEKLFF.

The chain uses TRBV7-9 and TRBJ1-2; 8 nucleotides line up with TRBD1. Germline values: CDR1 SEHNR, CDR2 FQNEAQ (reference sequence). The CDR3 contains 14 residues. V lost 5 bases, J lost 3 bases, and 5 bases stayed unmatched. In DNA form, the CDR3 reads TGTGCCAGCAGCCCGGGACAGGACTACTATGGCTACACCTTC. The encoded protein is CASSPGQDYYGYTF.

The V gene is TRBV10-3, the J gene TRBJ1-1; 7 bases line up with TRBD1. Per germline, CDR1 ENHRY and CDR2 SYGVKD. V gave up 0 bases and J gave up 1 base; unmatched junction bases: 2. CDR3 size: 15 residues. CDR3 nucleotide sequence: TGTGCCATCAGTGAGTCGGGACAGTCGAACACTGAAGCTTTCTTT. Its protein is CAISESGQSNTEAFF.

This rearrangement joins TRBV27 to TRBJ1-1; weak D call: TRBD1 (5 bases). Looked up from germline, CDR1 is MNHEY and CDR2 is SMNVEV (reference sequence). V dropped 4 bases and J dropped 10 bases, with 13 bases sitting between them. The CDR3 loop spans 12 amino acids. Written as DNA, the CDR3 is TGTGCCAGCAGTTCCGTAGGGACTCCAGCTTTCTTT. As protein: CASSSVGTPAFF.